This is a list of T cell receptor beta chains from one sample in a study of cytomegalovirus exposure and HLA in healthy donors. Only in-frame clones appear in the TCRdb table, and some are missing; sequencing was by immunoSEQ multiplex PCR. In the table there are 200,000 or so clones, roughly four fifths of which are singletons. Sequenced sample: PBMCs. These receptors all come from a woman aged 18-29 years in good health and CMV-seronegative. Each CDR3 is given with its conserved first and last residue. The D gene is left open where the match is weak. Only some rows state a clone size, as once, few, many or a class for expanded clones.

CASSVSGDSTDTQYF TGTGCCAGCAGCGTTAGCGGGGATAGCACAGATACGCAGTATTTT NA TRBV7-9 TRBD2 TRBJ2-3
CASRPSHSLNTEAFF TGTGCCAGCAGGCCCTCGCACAGTCTGAACACTGAAGCTTTCTTT NA TRBV11-3 NA TRBJ1-1
CASSYEREAIYF TGTGCCAGCAGTTACGAGCGGGAGGCCATTTACTTC NA TRBV6-5 TRBD2 TRBJ2-4
CASSTQGGQETQYF TGTGCCAGCAGCACCCAGGGCGGCCAAGAGACCCAGTACTTC NA TRBV9 NA TRBJ2-5
CASSLETDGLYGYTF TGTGCCAGCAGTCTAGAAACCGATGGATTATATGGCTACACCTTC NA TRBV6-5 NA TRBJ1-2
CASSEYWAGGNYGYTF TGTGCCAGCAGTGAATATTGGGCAGGGGGCAACTATGGCTACACCTTC NA TRBV2 TRBD1 TRBJ1-2
CASSVAPGNQPQHF TGTGCCAGCAGCGTAGCTCCCGGGAATCAGCCCCAGCATTTT NA TRBV9 NA TRBJ1-5
CASSLSQGDNEKLFF TGTGCCAGCAGCTTATCTCAGGGGGATAATGAAAAACTGTTTTTT NA TRBV7-2 TRBD1 TRBJ1-4
CASSLGSGGDYGYTF TGTGCCAGCAGCTTAGGCTCAGGGGGCGATTACGGCTACACCTTC NA TRBV13 TRBD1 TRBJ1-2
CASSYSTSAYEQYF TGTGCCAGCAGTTACTCGACTAGCGCCTACGAGCAGTACTTC NA TRBV6-5 TRBD2 TRBJ2-7
CASSETWASGNTIYF TGTGCCAGCAGTGAAACGTGGGCGTCTGGAAACACCATATATTTT once TRBV5-5 NA TRBJ1-3
CASSDSLAGGPDEQYF TGTGCCAGCAGTGACTCCTTAGCGGGAGGGCCGGACGAGCAGTACTTC NA TRBV27 TRBD2 TRBJ2-7
CASRRQGVEAFF TGTGCCAGCAGACGACAGGGGGTTGAAGCTTTCTTT once TRBV7-9 TRBD1 TRBJ1-1
CASSIWDTGNSPLHF TGTGCCAGTAGTATTTGGGACACCGGTAATTCACCCCTCCACTTT NA TRBV19 NA TRBJ1-6
CASSLRDSSGNTIYF TGTGCCAGCAGTCTCCGGGACAGCTCTGGAAACACCATATATTTT once TRBV6-1 TRBD1 TRBJ1-3
CASSPDRGGEGNSNQPQHF TGTGCCAGCTCACCCGACAGGGGCGGGGAGGGCAATAGCAATCAGCCCCAGCATTTT NA TRBV18 TRBD1 TRBJ1-5
CASSPGTSGGTGHSEQFF TGTGCCAGCAGCCCGGGGACTAGCGGGGGGACAGGTCATAGTGAGCAGTTCTTC few TRBV11-3 TRBD2 TRBJ2-1
CASSQDRDRGRREKLFF TGCGCCAGCAGCCAAGATCGGGACAGGGGGCGCAGGGAAAAACTGTTTTTT NA TRBV4-1 TRBD1 TRBJ1-4
CASSQGLAGVTPEFGEQFF TGCGCCAGCAGCCAGGGACTAGCGGGGGTCACCCCGGAGTTTGGTGAGCAGTTCTTC NA TRBV4-1 TRBD2 TRBJ2-1
CASSPRAEQSTDTQYF TGTGCCAGCTCACCGCGGGCCGAGCAAAGCACAGATACGCAGTATTTT NA TRBV18 NA TRBJ2-3
CASSTPSPARNEQFF TGTGCCAGTAGTACTCCCTCCCCCGCGCGAAATGAGCAGTTCTTC once TRBV6-1 NA TRBJ2-1
CASSSTRGTEQFF TGTGCCAGCAGTTCTACAAGGGGGACTGAGCAGTTCTTC NA TRBV5-6 NA TRBJ2-1
CASSTRRAIYF TGTGCCAGCAGCACCCGTCGCGCCATATATTTT few TRBV7-2 NA TRBJ1-3
CASSYMSNQPQHF TGTGCCAGCAGTTATATGAGCAATCAGCCCCAGCATTTT NA TRBV7-9 NA TRBJ1-5
CASSEVNGVSTDTQYF TGTGCCAGCAGTGAAGTGAACGGGGTGAGCACAGATACGCAGTATTTT NA TRBV2 NA TRBJ2-3
CASSTLYNEQFF TGTGCCAGTAGTACCCTTTACAATGAGCAGTTCTTC NA TRBV19 NA TRBJ2-1
CASSSLYRQGSWNNEQFF TGTGCCAGCAGCTCCTTATACAGACAGGGTAGTTGGAACAATGAGCAGTTCTTC NA TRBV7-9 TRBD1 TRBJ2-1
CASSLAPGLGTEAFF TGTGCCAGCAGCTTAGCCCCAGGACTCGGGACTGAAGCTTTCTTT NA TRBV11-2 NA TRBJ1-1
CASSLSARGTHNEQFF TGTGCCAGCAGCTTATCCGCCCGGGGGACCCACAATGAGCAGTTCTTC NA TRBV13 NA TRBJ2-1
CASYHDAGGPYGEQFF TGTGCCAGTTATCACGACGCGGGAGGCCCCTACGGTGAGCAGTTCTTC NA TRBV18 TRBD2 TRBJ2-1
CAWSVGGRAGETQYF TGTGCCTGGAGTGTAGGCGGGAGGGCCGGGGAGACCCAGTACTTC NA TRBV30 TRBD2 TRBJ2-5
CASSPQPRSQVGETQYF TGTGCCTCCTCCCCGCAGCCAAGATCCCAGGTGGGAGAGACCCAGTACTTC few TRBV14 NA TRBJ2-5
CASMIAMNTEAFF TGTGCCAGTATGATCGCTATGAACACTGAAGCTTTCTTT few TRBV19 NA TRBJ1-1
CASTFSGRSEQYF TGTGCCAGCACCTTTAGCGGGAGAAGCGAGCAGTACTTC NA TRBV6-5 TRBD2 TRBJ2-7
CASGQGYTGELFF TGTGCCAGCGGACAGGGGTACACCGGGGAGCTGTTTTTT NA TRBV6-5 TRBD1 TRBJ2-2
CASSSQGSGQPQHF TGTGCCAGCAGCTCACAGGGATCGGGTCAGCCCCAGCATTTT NA TRBV7-8 NA TRBJ1-5
CSALFYGYTF TGCAGTGCCCTATTCTATGGCTACACCTTC few TRBV20-1 NA TRBJ1-2